Here is one TCR beta chain with its context. Looked up from germline, CDR1 is SGDLS and CDR2 is YYNGEE. CDR3 length: 16 residues. V lost 1 base and J lost 7; bases outside the gene matches: 8. Samples were collected from each patient before treatment and during treatment. Each patient gave between 1 and 8 of them in total. The sample originates from a study of PD-L1 blockade in urothelial cancer. Background on the study: It was at 3 weeks (second dose) and 6 weeks after treatment start that blood was analyzed. Reported median T cell count for blood samples was more than 110,000.

Profiled with immunoSEQ multiplex PCR; TCRdb holds only in-frame clones, not every one. The sample records tens of thousands of clones, about nine tenths being singletons. The sequencing here drew on PBMCs, taken around atezolizumab (anti-PD-L1) treatment. This clonotype was sampled from a woman aged 70-85 years with urothelial cancer. The chain couples TRBV9 to TRBJ2-1; 10 bases are a match to TRBD2. Here the CDR3 DNA reads TGTGCCAGCAGCGTATTAGCGGGGGGCCCTGGGAATGAGCAGTTCTTC. Amino acid sequence: CASSVLAGGPGNEQFF. Drawing the rest from reference TRBV9 and TRBJ2-1, the complete variable domain is DSGVTQTPKHLITATGQRVTLRCSPRSGDLSVYWYQQSLDQGLQFLIQYYNGEERAKGNILERFSAQQFPDLHSELNLSSLELGDSALYFCASSVLAGGPGNEQFFGPGTRLTVL.